This T cell receptor (beta chain) was identified during a study of cytomegalovirus exposure and HLA in healthy donors. Study-wide background: The study placed about 86% of its roughly 430 genotyped donors in the Caucasian-associated ancestry cluster.

Study-wide points: Another analysis was done later, and it associated approximately 18,000 TCR beta sequences with HLA alleles at 0.05 false discovery rate.

On this clone itself: Its antigen is not identified.

Primers for the PCR totalled 60 Vbeta and 13 Jbeta. The table came from immunoSEQ multiplex PCR; TCRdb's copy has only in-frame clones and leaves some out. Here the sample spans 75,000 to 95,000 clones, more than 60% being singletons. The CDR3 is 14 amino acids. The V gene lost 4 bases and the J gene lost 3 bases, with 11 bases spanning the gap. Germline V gives CDR1 SNHLY, CDR2 FYNNEI. The sample was PBMCs. The receptor was isolated from a man aged 25 to 45 in good health and CMV-seronegative. The chain employs TRBV2 and TRBJ2-3, with D perhaps TRBD1 (5 bases). For the CDR3, the DNA is TGTGCCAGCAGTGGTACGCACAGGACAGATACGCAGTATTTT. It is translated as CASSGTHRTDTQYF.